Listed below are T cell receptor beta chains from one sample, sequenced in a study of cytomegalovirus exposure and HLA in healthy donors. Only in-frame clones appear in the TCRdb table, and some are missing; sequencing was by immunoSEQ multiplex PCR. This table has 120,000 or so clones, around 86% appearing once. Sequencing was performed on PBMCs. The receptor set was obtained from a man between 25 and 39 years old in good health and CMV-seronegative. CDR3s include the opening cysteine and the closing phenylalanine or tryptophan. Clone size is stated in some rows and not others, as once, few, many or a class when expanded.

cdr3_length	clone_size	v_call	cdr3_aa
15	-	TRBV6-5	CASNRQGARTGELFF
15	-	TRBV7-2	CASSRQDTSNQPQHF
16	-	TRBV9	CASSVAAQGANSPLHF
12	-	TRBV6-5	CASSTGNYGYTF
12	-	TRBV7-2	CASGGKNTEAFF
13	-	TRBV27	CASRDSSSYEQYF
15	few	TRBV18	CASSPPSRTGYEQYF
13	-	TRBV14	CASSQQGGTEAFF
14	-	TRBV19	CASRNGLENYGYTF
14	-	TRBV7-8	CASSSATLPRGYTF
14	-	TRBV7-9	CASSLVGTAPEAFF
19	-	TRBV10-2	CASSDPGLAGDSSTDTQYF
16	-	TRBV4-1	CASSQEGTGGLNEQFF
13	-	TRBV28	CASSLTGSYEQYF
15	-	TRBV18	CASSPKGVAGTGAFF
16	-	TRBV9	CASSARDRGGQETQYF